Given below is one T cell receptor beta chain in context. What it binds is not known. This CDR3 spans 14 amino acids. CDR1 and CDR2 from the germline V gene are MNHEY and SVGAGI. V was cut by 9 bases and J by 3 bases, with 12 bases left in between. The data were taken from a study of T cell responses to AZD1222 COVID-19 vaccine. Study-wide background: Second-dose intervals near 4 or 12 weeks were combined. Overall study findings and caveats: Seropositive status at baseline applied to only five or six AZD1222 recipients.

Here immunoSEQ multiplex PCR was the method, and the copy in TCRdb shows in-frame clones only, minus some. The sample has more than 110,000 clones; 93% are singletons. The material sequenced was peripheral blood, taken on day 0 of AZD1222 vaccination. The TCR originated in an adult in good health. V and J are TRBV6-5 and TRBJ1-6, with D uncertain. CDR3 sequence: CARAIHGYNSPLHF. The CDR3 DNA reads as TGTGCCAGAGCCATTCACGGCTATAATTCACCCCTCCACTTT.